This T cell receptor (beta chain) was captured by sequencing in a study of blood T cell repertoires in COVID-19. Study-wide background: Samples came from the United States, Italy and Spain, spanning acute and convalescent COVID-19. T cells, B-cell-depleted T cells, or PBMCs supplied cDNA or gDNA.

Participants came from about two dozen US areas, aged roughly 18 to 95 years. This CDR3 is 11 amino acids long. Germline CDR1 and CDR2: LGHDT and YNNKEL (reference sequence). The V gene lost 5 bases and the J gene lost 5 bases, with 6 bases spanning the gap. Method: immunoSEQ multiplex PCR; TCRdb's copy keeps in-frame clones and lacks some. The sample consists of 240,000 or so clones, approximately 86% of them appearing once. The rearrangement uses TRBV3-1 (or the pseudogene TRBV3-2) and TRBJ2-5; D is ambiguous. The TCR sequence derives from a woman between 35 and 50 years old with acute COVID-19. Sequencing input: PBMCs or T cells enriched from blood (not recorded which). CDR3 in DNA: TGTGCCAGCAGCTTCGGGGAGACCCAGTACTTC. Translated, it gives CASSFGETQYF.